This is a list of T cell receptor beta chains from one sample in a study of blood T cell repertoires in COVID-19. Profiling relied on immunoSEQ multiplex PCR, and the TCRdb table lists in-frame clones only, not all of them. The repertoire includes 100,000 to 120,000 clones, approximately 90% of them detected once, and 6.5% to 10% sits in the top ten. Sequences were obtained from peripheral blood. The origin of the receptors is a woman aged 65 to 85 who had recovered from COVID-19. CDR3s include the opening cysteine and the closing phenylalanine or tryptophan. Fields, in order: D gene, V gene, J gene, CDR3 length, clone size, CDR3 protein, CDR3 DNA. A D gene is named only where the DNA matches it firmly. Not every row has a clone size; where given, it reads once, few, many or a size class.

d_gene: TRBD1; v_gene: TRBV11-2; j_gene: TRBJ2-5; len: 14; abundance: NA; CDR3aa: CASSYRGLQETQYF; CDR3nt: TGTGCCAGCAGTTACAGGGGGCTCCAAGAGACCCAGTACTTC
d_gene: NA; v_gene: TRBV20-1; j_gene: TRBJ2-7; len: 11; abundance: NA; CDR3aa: CSAPLLVEQYF; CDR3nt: TGCAGTGCCCCTTTATTAGTCGAGCAGTACTTC
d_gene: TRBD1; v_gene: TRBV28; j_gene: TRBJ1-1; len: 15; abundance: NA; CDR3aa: CASSGTGAGRTEAFF; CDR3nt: TGTGCCAGCAGCGGGACAGGGGCGGGGAGGACTGAAGCTTTCTTT
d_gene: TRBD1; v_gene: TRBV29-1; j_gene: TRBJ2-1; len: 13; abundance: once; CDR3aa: CSFSGTGYNEQFF; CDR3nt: TGCAGCTTCTCCGGGACAGGCTACAATGAGCAGTTCTTC
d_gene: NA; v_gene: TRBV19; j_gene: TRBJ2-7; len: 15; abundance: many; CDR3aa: CASSNPGGLSNEQYF; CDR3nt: TGTGCCAGTAGTAACCCCGGGGGGCTATCCAACGAGCAGTACTTC
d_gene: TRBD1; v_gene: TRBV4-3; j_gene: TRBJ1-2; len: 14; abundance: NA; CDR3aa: CASSLAGTAYGYTF; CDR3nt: TGCGCCAGCAGCCTGGCGGGGACAGCCTATGGCTACACCTTC
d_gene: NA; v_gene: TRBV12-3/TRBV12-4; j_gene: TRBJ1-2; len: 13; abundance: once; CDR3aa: CASSLLGEGGYTF; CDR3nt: TGTGCCAGCAGCCTTCTCGGGGAGGGAGGCTACACCTTC
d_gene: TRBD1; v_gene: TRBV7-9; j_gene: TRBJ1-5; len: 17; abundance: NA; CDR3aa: CASSLAGTADSNQPQHF; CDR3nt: TGTGCCAGCAGCTTAGCCGGGACAGCTGATAGCAATCAGCCCCAGCATTTT
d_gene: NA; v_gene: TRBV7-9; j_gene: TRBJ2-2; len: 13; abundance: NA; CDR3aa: CASSLRGTGELFF; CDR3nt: TGTGCCAGCAGCTTACGGGGGACCGGGGAGCTGTTTTTT
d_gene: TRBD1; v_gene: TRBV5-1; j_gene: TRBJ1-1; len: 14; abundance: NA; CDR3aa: CASTRDRANTEAFF; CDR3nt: TGCGCCAGCACCCGGGACAGGGCGAACACTGAAGCTTTCTTT
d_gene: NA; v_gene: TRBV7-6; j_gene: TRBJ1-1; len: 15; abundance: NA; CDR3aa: CASSPGGHPNTEAFF; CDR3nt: TGTGCCAGCAGCCCGGGGGGACACCCGAACACTGAAGCTTTCTTT
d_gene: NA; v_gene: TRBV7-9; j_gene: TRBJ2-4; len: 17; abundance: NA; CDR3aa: CASSLEPLAIAKNIQYF; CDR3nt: TGTGCCAGCAGCTTAGAGCCTCTAGCTATAGCCAAAAACATTCAGTACTTC
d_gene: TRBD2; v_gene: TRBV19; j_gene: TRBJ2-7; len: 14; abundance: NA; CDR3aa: CASSAGGFSYEQYF; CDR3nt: TGTGCCAGTAGTGCGGGGGGCTTTTCCTACGAGCAGTACTTC
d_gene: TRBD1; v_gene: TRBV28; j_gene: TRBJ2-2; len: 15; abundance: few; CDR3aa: CASSPSTGGVGELFF; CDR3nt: TGTGCCAGCAGTCCCTCGACAGGGGGTGTCGGGGAGCTGTTTTTT
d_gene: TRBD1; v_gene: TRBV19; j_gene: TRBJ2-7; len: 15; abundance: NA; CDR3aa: CASSPGTVPSYEQYF; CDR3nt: TGTGCCAGTAGCCCTGGGACAGTCCCCTCCTACGAGCAGTACTTC
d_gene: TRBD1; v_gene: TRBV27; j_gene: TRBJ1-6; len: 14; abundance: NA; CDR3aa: CASKKDRAQGALHF; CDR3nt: TGTGCCAGCAAGAAAGACAGGGCCCAGGGGGCCCTCCACTTT
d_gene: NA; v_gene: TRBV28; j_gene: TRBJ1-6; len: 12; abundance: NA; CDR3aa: CASLGGYSPLHF; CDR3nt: TGTGCCAGCCTCGGCGGGTATTCACCCCTCCACTTT
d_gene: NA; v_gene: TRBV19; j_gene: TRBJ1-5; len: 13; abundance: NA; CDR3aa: CASSQGISQPQHF; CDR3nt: TGTGCCAGTAGTCAGGGCATCAGTCAGCCCCAGCATTTT
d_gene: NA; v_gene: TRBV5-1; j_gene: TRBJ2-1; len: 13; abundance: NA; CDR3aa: CASSLVPGNEQFF; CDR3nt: TGCGCCAGCAGCTTGGTCCCGGGCAATGAGCAGTTCTTC
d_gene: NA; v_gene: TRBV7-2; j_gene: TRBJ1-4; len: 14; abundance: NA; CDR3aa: CASSWRIKGEKLFF; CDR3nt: TGTGCCAGCAGCTGGAGGATAAAAGGAGAAAAACTGTTTTTT
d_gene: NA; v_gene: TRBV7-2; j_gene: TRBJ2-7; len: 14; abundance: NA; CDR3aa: CASSSYGGSYEQYF; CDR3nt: TGTGCCAGCAGCTCCTACGGGGGTTCCTACGAGCAGTACTTC
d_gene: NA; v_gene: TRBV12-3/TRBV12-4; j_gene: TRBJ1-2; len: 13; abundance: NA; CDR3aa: CASSIQGGGGYTF; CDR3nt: TGTGCCAGCAGCATACAGGGTGGAGGAGGCTACACCTTC
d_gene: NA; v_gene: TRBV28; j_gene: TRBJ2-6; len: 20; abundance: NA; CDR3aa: CASSLWKVRLQSSGANVLTF; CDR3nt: TGTGCCAGCAGTTTATGGAAGGTCAGGCTACAGAGTTCTGGGGCCAACGTCCTGACTTTC
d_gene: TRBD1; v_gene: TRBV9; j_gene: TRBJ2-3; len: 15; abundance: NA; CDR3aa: CASSVGNRGTDTQYF; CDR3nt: TGTGCCAGCAGCGTAGGGAACAGGGGGACAGATACGCAGTATTTT
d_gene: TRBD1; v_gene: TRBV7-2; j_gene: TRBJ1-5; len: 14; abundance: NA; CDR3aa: CASSLGQGQQPQHF; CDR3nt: TGTGCCAGCAGCTTAGGACAGGGTCAGCAGCCCCAGCATTTT
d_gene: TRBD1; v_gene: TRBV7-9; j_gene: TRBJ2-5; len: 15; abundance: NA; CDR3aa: CASSLVTGQQETQYF; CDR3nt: TGTGCCAGCAGCTTAGTGACGGGACAGCAAGAGACCCAGTACTTC
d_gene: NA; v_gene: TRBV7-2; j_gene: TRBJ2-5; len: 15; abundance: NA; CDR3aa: CASSPGGVGRETQYF; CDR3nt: TGTGCCAGCAGCCCGGGTGGGGTGGGGCGAGAGACCCAGTACTTC
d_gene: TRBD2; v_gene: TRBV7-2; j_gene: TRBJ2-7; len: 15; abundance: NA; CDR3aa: CASSLRTSGEYEQYF; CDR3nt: TGTGCCAGCAGCTTACGGACTAGCGGAGAGTACGAGCAGTACTTC
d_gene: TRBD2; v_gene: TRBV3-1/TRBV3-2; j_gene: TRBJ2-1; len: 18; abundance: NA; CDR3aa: CASSQDRTSGRSYNEQFF; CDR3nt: TGTGCCAGCAGCCAAGATCGGACTAGCGGGAGATCCTACAATGAGCAGTTCTTC
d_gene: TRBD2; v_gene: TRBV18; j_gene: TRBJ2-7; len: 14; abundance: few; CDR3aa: CASSLLAGPYEQYF; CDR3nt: TGTGCCAGCTCCCTACTAGCGGGACCTTACGAGCAGTACTTC
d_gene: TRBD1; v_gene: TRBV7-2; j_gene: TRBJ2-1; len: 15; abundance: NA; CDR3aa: CASTVGTVTFNEQFF; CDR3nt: TGTGCCAGCACCGTAGGGACAGTCACCTTTAATGAGCAGTTCTTC
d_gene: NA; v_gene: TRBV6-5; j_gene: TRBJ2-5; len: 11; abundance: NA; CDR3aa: CASSQGGTQYF; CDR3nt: TGTGCCAGCTCCCAGGGAGGGACCCAGTACTTC
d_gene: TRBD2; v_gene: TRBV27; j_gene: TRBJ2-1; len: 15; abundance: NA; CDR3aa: CASTLAGTPYNEQFF; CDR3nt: TGTGCCAGCACCTTAGCGGGAACACCTTACAATGAGCAGTTCTTC
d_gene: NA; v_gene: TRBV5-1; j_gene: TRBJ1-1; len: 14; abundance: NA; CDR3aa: CASSWGGGLTEAFF; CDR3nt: TGCGCCAGCAGCTGGGGCGGGGGGCTGACTGAAGCTTTCTTT
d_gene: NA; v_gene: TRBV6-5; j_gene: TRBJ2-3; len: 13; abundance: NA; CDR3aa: CAAGDTSTDTQYF; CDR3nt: TGTGCCGCTGGAGATACTAGCACAGATACGCAGTATTTT
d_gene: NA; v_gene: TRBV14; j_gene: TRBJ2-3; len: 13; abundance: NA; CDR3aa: CASSQDLTDTQYF; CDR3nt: TGTGCCAGCAGCCAAGATTTAACAGATACGCAGTATTTT
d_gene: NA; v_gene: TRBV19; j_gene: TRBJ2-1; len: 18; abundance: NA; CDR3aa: CASSIWYTGEAGNNEQFF; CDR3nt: TGTGCCAGTAGTATATGGTACACGGGAGAAGCTGGGAACAATGAGCAGTTCTTC
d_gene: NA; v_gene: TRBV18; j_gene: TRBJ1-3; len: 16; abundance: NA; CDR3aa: CASSPGGARSGNTIYF; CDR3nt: TGTGCCAGCTCACCTGGTGGGGCCCGCTCTGGAAACACCATATATTTT